The 30 T cell receptor beta chains given below trace back to one sample, sequenced in a study of blood T cell repertoires in COVID-19. Produced via immunoSEQ multiplex PCR; TCRdb's table is partial and in-frame only. The sample consists of 75,000 to 100,000 clones, approximately 81% of them appearing once. The sequenced material came from peripheral blood. The receptors come from a woman at least 80 years old with acute or convalescent COVID-19.

The chain employs TRBV5-1 and TRBJ2-5, with TRBD2 identical over 9 bases. Trimming removed 1 base from V and 3 bases from J; junction bases left unmatched: 4. This CDR3 comprises 15 residues. CDR1 is SGHRS, CDR2 YFSETQ, per germline. The CDR3: CASSLMPSGEETQYF. Written as DNA, the CDR3 is TGCGCCAGCAGCTTGATGCCTAGCGGGGAAGAGACCCAGTACTTC.

The chain uses TRBV11-2 and TRBJ1-4; 8 bases align to TRBD1. CDR1 and CDR2 (germline): SGHAT, FQNNGV. The CDR3 totals 15 residues. The V and J ends lost 1 base and 4 bases, in that order; junction bases with no gene match: 2. The CDR3 protein is CASSLGTGINEKLFF. The DNA of the CDR3 is TGTGCCAGCAGCTTAGGGACAGGGATTAATGAAAAACTGTTTTTT.

The V gene is TRBV28, the J gene TRBJ2-5; TRBD2 aligns across 7 bases. CDR3 length: 15 amino acids. Germline loops: CDR1 MDHEN, CDR2 SYDVKM. V gave up 4 bases and J gave up 5 bases; unmatched junction bases: 10. For the CDR3, the DNA is TGTGCCAGCAGTTCAACTGGCCTGGGAGGGGAGACCCAGTACTTC. Encoded protein: CASSSTGLGGETQYF.

This sequence joins TRBV5-4 and TRBJ1-1, with a possible D match to TRBD1 (5 bases). Germline V gene data show CDR1 as SGHNT and CDR2 as YYREEE (reference sequence). This CDR3 is 17 amino acids long. Trimming removed 0 bases from V and 4 bases from J, with 19 bases in between. The chain's CDR3 is CASSLAGGRAGGTEAFF. Here the CDR3 DNA reads TGTGCCAGCAGCTTGGCGGGGGGGAGGGCCGGGGGCACTGAAGCTTTCTTT. The complete variable domain, with remaining parts taken from reference TRBV5-4 and TRBJ1-1, reads ETGVTQSPTHLIKTRGQQVTLRCSSQSGHNTVSWYQQALGQGPQFIFQYYREEENGRGNFPPRFSGLQFPNYSSELNVNALELDDSALYLCASSLAGGRAGGTEAFFGQGTRLTVV.

This rearrangement joins TRBV14 to TRBJ1-6; D is unresolved. The CDR3 totals 14 residues. Per germline, CDR1 SGHDN and CDR2 FVKESK. Trimming removed 0 bases from V and 8 bases from J, with 8 bases in between. For the CDR3, the DNA is TGTGCCAGCAGCCAAGATCTTGTTTATTCACCCCTCCACTTT. The encoded protein is CASSQDLVYSPLHF. Full variable domain (rest looked up from reference TRBV14 and TRBJ1-6): EAGVTQFPSHSVIEKGQTVTLRCDPISGHDNLYWYRRVMGKEIKFLLHFVKESKQDESGMPNNRFLAERTGGTYSTLKVQPAELEDSGVYFCASSQDLVYSPLHFGNGTRLTVT.

The V call is TRBV24-1, the J call TRBJ2-6; D is ambiguous. The V end lost 1 base, the J end lost 0 bases, and 3 bases lay between the germline ends. The CDR3 is 15 residues long. Germline loops: CDR1 KGHDR, CDR2 SFDVKD. The CDR3 DNA reads TGTGCCACCAGTGATTTCAGCTCTGGGGCCAACGTCCTGACTTTC. Its translation: CATSDFSSGANVLTF.

The CDR3 DNA sequence: TGTGCCAGCAGCTTTTCCGGGACAGGGGCTAACTATGGCTACACCTTC. Translation gives CASSFSGTGANYGYTF. This sequence joins TRBV5-6 and TRBJ1-2; the match to TRBD1 covers 10 bases. Trimming cost V 2 bases and J 0 bases; bases outside gene matches: 4. CDR1 SGHDT and CDR2 YYEEEE come from the germline V gene. The CDR3 length is 16 residues.

V usage is TRBV2 and J usage is TRBJ2-7; a possible D gene is TRBD1 (6 bases). The germline CDR1 and CDR2 sequences are SNHLY and FYNNEI. V lost 6 bases, J lost 5 bases, and 20 bases lay in between. This CDR3 contains 15 residues. The CDR3 DNA reads TGTGCCAGCAGCGACGACAGGAAAGCTTTGGACGAGCAGTACGTC. This codes for CASSDDRKALDEQYV.

The genes are TRBV6-5 and TRBJ2-5; D gene unclear. This CDR3 has 12 residues. Germline CDR1 MNHEY, CDR2 SVGAGI. The V end lost 6 bases, the J end lost 6 bases, and 11 bases lay between the germline ends. CDR3 nucleotides: TGTGCCAGCAGCTCTTCCGAGCAGACCCAGTACTTC. Protein sequence: CASSSSEQTQYF.

CDR3 in DNA: TGTGCCACCAGTGATTCCCCAGGGGGCACAGATACGCAGTATTTT. Amino acid sequence: CATSDSPGGTDTQYF. The chain recombines TRBV24-1 with TRBJ2-3, with D maybe TRBD1 (6 bases). CDR1 is KGHDR, CDR2 SFDVKD, per germline. Deletions cut 2 bases from V and 1 base from J, with 9 bases between. The CDR3 spans 15 residues.

The chain carries TRBV6-2 or TRBV6-3 and TRBJ2-5; 9 bases are a match to TRBD2. The CDR3 runs 15 residues. V dropped 6 bases and J dropped 5; count of bases not matched to a gene: 10. The germline V gene has CDR1 MNHEY and CDR2 SVGEGT. The CDR3 coding sequence is TGTGCCAGCAGCCCCCCGGCTAGCGGGGCGGAGACCCAGTACTTC. It codes for CASSPPASGAETQYF.

As DNA, the CDR3 is TGTGCCAGCAGCTTTAGCGGGGGCCCTAGCACAGATACGCAGTATTTT. It codes for CASSFSGGPSTDTQYF. The chain recombines TRBV7-8 with TRBJ2-3, with 9 bases fitting TRBD2. The length of the CDR3 is 16 residues. The germline V gene has CDR1 SGHVS and CDR2 FQNEAQ. The ends lost 3 bases at V and 0 bases at J; junction bases unmatched: 4.

This chain links TRBV12-5 with TRBJ2-1; TRBD2 matches 13 bases. V lost 6 bases to trimming and J lost 5 bases; unmatched junction nucleotides: 1. The CDR3 runs 14 residues. CDR1 is LGHNT, CDR2 FRNRAP, per germline. In DNA, the CDR3 is TGTGCTAGTGGACTAGCGGGGGGGGACAATGAGCAGTTCTTC. Translation: CASGLAGGDNEQFF. The full variable domain, completed using reference TRBV12-5 and TRBJ2-1, is DARVTQTPRHKVTEMGQEVTMRCQPILGHNTVFWYRQTMMQGLELLAYFRNRAPLDDSGMPKDRFSAEMPDATLATLKIQPSEPRDSAVYFCASGLAGGDNEQFFGPGTRLTVL.

This chain uses TRBV6-5 with TRBJ1-1; D gene unclear. Trimming removed 6 bases at V and 4 bases at J, with 18 bases between. This CDR3 has 15 amino acids. Germline-derived CDR1 and CDR2 are MNHEY and SVGAGI. The CDR3 DNA reads TGTGCCAGCAGCACTTATCCGGGGTTCGGCACTGAAGCTTTCTTT. Amino acid sequence: CASSTYPGFGTEAFF.

This rearrangement joins TRBV4-1 to TRBJ1-5; D perhaps matches TRBD1 (5 bases). This CDR3 has 16 amino acids. Trimming shortened V by 1 base and J by 5 bases, and 15 bases separated the two germline ends. Germline loops: CDR1 MGHRA, CDR2 YSYEKL. This CDR3 is CASSQAGLLTYQPQHF. As DNA, the CDR3 is TGCGCCAGCAGCCAAGCGGGACTACTAACCTATCAGCCCCAGCATTTT.

This clone was counted only a few times. The chain uses TRBV5-1 and TRBJ2-5; possible D gene TRBD2, 7 bases. Germline V gene data show CDR1 as SGHRS and CDR2 as YFSETQ. Trimming pared 4 bases from V and 5 bases from J, leaving 18 bases between. CDR3 length: 15 amino acids. The CDR3 loop is CASSLQGGHGETQYF. CDR3 DNA sequence: TGCGCCAGCAGCCTACAGGGAGGGCACGGGGAGACCCAGTACTTC.

The rearrangement joins TRBV28 to TRBJ2-3; tentatively, D is TRBD2 (6 bases). The CDR3 covers 15 residues. The germline V gene has CDR1 MDHEN and CDR2 SYDVKM. V dropped 8 bases and J dropped 3 bases, with 18 bases sitting between them. CDR3 sequence reads: CASQKRGRWTDTQYF. In DNA form, the CDR3 reads TGTGCCAGCCAAAAACGGGGGAGGTGGACAGATACGCAGTATTTT.

The rearrangement joins TRBV4-1 to TRBJ2-1; 9 nucleotides agree with TRBD2. The CDR3 runs 16 residues. Germline V lookup: CDR1 MGHRA, CDR2 YSYEKL. Trimming cost V 3 bases and J 3 bases; bases outside gene matches: 6. The CDR3: CASSHVGGGDYNEQFF. The CDR3 DNA is TGCGCCAGCAGCCACGTAGGCGGGGGGGACTACAATGAGCAGTTCTTC.

This rearrangement joins TRBV29-1 to TRBJ2-1; D not certain. Germline V gene data show CDR1 as SQVTM and CDR2 as ANQGSEA. V was trimmed by 1 base and J by 0 bases, leaving 10 bases between them. The CDR3 totals 15 residues. As DNA, the CDR3 is TGCAGCGTTGAAGCAGACTCAAGCTCCTACAATGAGCAGTTCTTC. This gives the protein CSVEADSSSYNEQFF.

The chain has TRBV19 and TRBJ1-4; 10 bases match TRBD1. Trimming removed 3 bases from V and 7 bases from J; junction bases left unmatched: 2. CDR1 LNHDA and CDR2 SQIVND come from the germline V gene (reference sequence). CDR3 length: 14 amino acids. As DNA, the CDR3 is TGTGCCAGTAGTATCGGACAGGGGGGTGAAAAACTGTTTTTT. This codes for CASSIGQGGEKLFF.

This clone has more than one count but fewer than ten. Other nucleotide sequences from this sample produce the same CDR3. The J gene is TRBJ1-5, the V gene TRBV2; 7 bases map to TRBD1. Germline CDR1 SNHLY, CDR2 FYNNEI. The ends lost 8 bases at V and 4 bases at J; junction bases unmatched: 5. The CDR3 loop spans 13 amino acids. Here the CDR3 reads CASSGQANQPQHF. Here the CDR3 DNA reads TGTGCCAGCTCAGGACAGGCTAATCAGCCCCAGCATTTT.

The V and J genes are TRBV7-2 and TRBJ2-5, with 9 bases lining up with TRBD1. J was trimmed by 3 bases and V by 5 bases; bases with no gene match: 1. Looked up from germline, CDR1 is SGHTA and CDR2 is FQGNSA. The CDR3 runs 13 residues. The CDR3 here is CASSRTGEETQYF. CDR3 nucleotides: TGTGCCAGCAGCCGGACAGGGGAAGAGACCCAGTACTTC. Full variable domain (rest looked up from reference TRBV7-2 and TRBJ2-5): GAGVSQSPSNKVTEKGKDVELRCDPISGHTALYWYRQSLGQGLEFLIYFQGNSAPDKSGLPSDRFSAERTGGSVSTLTIQRTQQEDSAVYLCASSRTGEETQYFGPGTRLLVL.

The chain recombines TRBV28 with TRBJ1-2; D remains ambiguous. Trimming took 7 bases from V and 2 from J, leaving 17 bases between them. Germline V gene sequence: CDR1 MDHEN, CDR2 SYDVKM. The CDR3 runs to 15 residues. The CDR3 loop is CASNVASLNNYGYTF. The CDR3 coding sequence is TGTGCCAGCAACGTCGCCTCCCTAAACAACTATGGCTACACCTTC.

V gene TRBV7-2 combines with J gene TRBJ1-5; tentatively, D is TRBD1 (5 bases). The CDR3 sequence is 13 residues long. CDR1 and CDR2 from the germline V gene are SGHTA and FQGNSA. V shed 5 bases and J shed 5 bases, with 10 bases lying between them. The CDR3 nucleotides read TGTGCCAGCAGCAGGGGTAGAGATCAGCCCCAGCATTTT. Translating it yields CASSRGRDQPQHF.

The chain carries TRBV5-1 and TRBJ1-3; TRBD1 agrees at 8 bases. Germline assignment: CDR1 SGHRS and CDR2 YFSETQ. The CDR3 is 13 residues long. V shed 4 bases, J shed 8 bases, and the junction held 5 bases outside the gene matches. The CDR3: CASSPQGGDTIYF. The CDR3, as DNA: TGCGCCAGCAGCCCACAGGGGGGAGACACCATATATTTT.

In its sample, this clone was seen once. The V and J genes are TRBV20-1 and TRBJ1-6, with 8 bases identical to TRBD1. This CDR3 spans 13 amino acids. Looked up from germline, CDR1 is DFQATT and CDR2 is SNEGSKA (reference sequence). V shed 3 bases, J shed 10 bases, and the junction held 5 bases outside the gene matches. CDR3 sequence (DNA): TGCAGTGCTAGTGGACAGGGAAAATCACCCCTCCACTTT. Amino acid sequence: CSASGQGKSPLHF.

The V call is TRBV5-8, the J call TRBJ1-1; the D is unclear. The V gene's germline CDR1 is SGHTS and CDR2 YDEGEE. The ends were cut back, 0 bases at V and 1 base at J, with 10 bases in the middle. The CDR3 is 15 residues long. CDR3: CASSLAPRGNTEAFF. CDR3 sequence (DNA): TGTGCCAGCAGCTTGGCCCCCCGGGGGAACACTGAAGCTTTCTTT.

The rearrangement links TRBV2 to TRBJ1-5, with a possible D match to TRBD1 (6 bases). The V gene's germline CDR1 is SNHLY and CDR2 FYNNEI. The CDR3 sequence is 15 residues long. Trimming stripped 5 bases from V and 0 bases from J, with 11 bases between. The CDR3 loop is CASSPQGHSNQPQHF. In DNA form, the CDR3 reads TGTGCCAGCAGTCCTCAGGGACATAGCAATCAGCCCCAGCATTTT.

This chain joins TRBV28 and TRBJ1-2, with 9 bases aligning to TRBD1. V lost 2 bases and J lost 8; bases outside the gene matches: 12. The length of the CDR3 is 16 residues. Germline CDR1 and CDR2: MDHEN and SYDVKM. The CDR3 reads CASSLTGGRGSEGYTF. For the CDR3, the DNA is TGTGCCAGCAGTTTAACAGGGGGCCGCGGGTCGGAAGGCTACACCTTC.

The rearrangement joins TRBV28 to TRBJ1-2; 12 bases match TRBD1. The CDR3 runs 16 residues. Germline V lookup: CDR1 MDHEN, CDR2 SYDVKM. V shed 7 bases, J shed 4 bases, and the junction held 10 bases outside the gene matches. DNA for the CDR3: TGTGCCAGCATTCCCGGGACAGGGGGCTCAGGCTATGGCTACACCTTC. Translating it yields CASIPGTGGSGYGYTF.